This T cell receptor beta chain emerged from a study of cytomegalovirus exposure and HLA in healthy donors. Healthy bone marrow donors formed the donor group. Notes on the study in general: As was reported, the classifier diagnosed cytomegalovirus status with high specificity and sensitivity. Productive rates of about 90% or about 30% were seen for most TCR beta V segments in an earlier analysis. In a later analysis, most CMV-associated TCR beta chains appeared HLA-restricted.

PCR involved 60 Vbeta and 13 Jbeta primers. Using immunoSEQ multiplex PCR, the repertoire was profiled, and TCRdb retains in-frame clones only, with some absent. In the table there are approximately 76,000 clones, 70% to 85% of which are singletons. Comments on this clone: Its specificity is unknown.

Trimming removed 7 bases from V and 2 bases from J; junction bases left unmatched: 7. Germline values: CDR1 SNHLY, CDR2 FYNNEI. The CDR3 is made up of 14 amino acids. The V and J genes are TRBV2 and TRBJ1-1, with 7 bases that match TRBD1. The receptor was isolated from a man aged 30 to 39 in good health and CMV-seronegative. Sequencing was performed on PBMCs. CDR3 nucleotides: TGTGCCAGCACTAAGGACAGGAGTAACACTGAAGCTTTCTTT. Amino acids: CASTKDRSNTEAFF.